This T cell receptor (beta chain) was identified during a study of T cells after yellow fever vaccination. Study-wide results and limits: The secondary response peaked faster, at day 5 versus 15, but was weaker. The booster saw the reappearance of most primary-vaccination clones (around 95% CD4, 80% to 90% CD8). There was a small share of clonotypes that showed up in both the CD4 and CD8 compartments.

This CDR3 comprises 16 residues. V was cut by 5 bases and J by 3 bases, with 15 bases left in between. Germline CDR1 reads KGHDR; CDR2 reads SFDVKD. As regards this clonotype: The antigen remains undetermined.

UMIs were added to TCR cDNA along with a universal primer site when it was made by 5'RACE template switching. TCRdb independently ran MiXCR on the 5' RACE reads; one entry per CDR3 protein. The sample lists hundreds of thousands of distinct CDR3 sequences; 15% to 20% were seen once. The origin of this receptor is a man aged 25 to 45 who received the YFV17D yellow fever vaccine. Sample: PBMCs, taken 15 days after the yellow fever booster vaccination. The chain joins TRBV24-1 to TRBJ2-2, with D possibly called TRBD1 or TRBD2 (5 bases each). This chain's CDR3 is CATSGGKGSDTGELFF. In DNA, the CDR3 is TGTGCCACCAGTGGGGGGAAGGGGTCGGACACCGGGGAGCTGTTTTTT.